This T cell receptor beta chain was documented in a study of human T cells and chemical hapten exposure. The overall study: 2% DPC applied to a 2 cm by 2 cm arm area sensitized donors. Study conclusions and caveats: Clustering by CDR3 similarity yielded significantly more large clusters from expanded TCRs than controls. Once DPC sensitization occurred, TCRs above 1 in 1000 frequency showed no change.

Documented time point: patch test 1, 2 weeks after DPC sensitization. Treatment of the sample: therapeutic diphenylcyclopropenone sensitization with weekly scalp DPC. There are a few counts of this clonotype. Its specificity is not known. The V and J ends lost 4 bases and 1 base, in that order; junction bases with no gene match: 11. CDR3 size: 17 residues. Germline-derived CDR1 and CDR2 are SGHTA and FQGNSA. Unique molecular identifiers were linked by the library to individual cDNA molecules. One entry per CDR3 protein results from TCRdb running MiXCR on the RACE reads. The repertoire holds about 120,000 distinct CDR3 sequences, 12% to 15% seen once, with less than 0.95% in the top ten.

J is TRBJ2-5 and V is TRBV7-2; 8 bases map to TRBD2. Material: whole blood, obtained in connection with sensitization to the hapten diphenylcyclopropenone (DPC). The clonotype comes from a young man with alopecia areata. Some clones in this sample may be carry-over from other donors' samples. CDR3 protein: CASSSKLIGLAQETQYF. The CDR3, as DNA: TGTGCCAGCAGCTCCAAACTTATCGGACTAGCCCAAGAGACCCAGTACTTC.